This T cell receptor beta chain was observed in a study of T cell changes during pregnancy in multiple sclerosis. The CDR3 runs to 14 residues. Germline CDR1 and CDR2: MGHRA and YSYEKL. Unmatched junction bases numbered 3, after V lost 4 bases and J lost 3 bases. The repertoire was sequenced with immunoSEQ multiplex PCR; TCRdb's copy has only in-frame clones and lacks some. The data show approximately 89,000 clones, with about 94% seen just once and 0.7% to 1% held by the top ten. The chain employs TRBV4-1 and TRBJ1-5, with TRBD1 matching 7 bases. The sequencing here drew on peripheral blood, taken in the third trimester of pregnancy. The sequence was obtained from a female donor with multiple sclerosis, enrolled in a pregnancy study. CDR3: CASSLGQANQPQHF. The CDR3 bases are TGCGCCAGCAGCCTAGGACAGGCCAATCAGCCCCAGCATTTT.